Following are 10 T cell receptor beta chains from one sample sequenced in a study of Ad26.COV2.S vaccination and SARS-CoV-2 variants. The assay was immunoSEQ multiplex PCR, and TCRdb's table has in-frame clones only and misses some. The table records under 95,000 clones, roughly 85% of them present only once. This sample comprised peripheral blood, obtained after recovery from COVID-19. These receptors were taken from a human donor who had recovered from COVID-19.

This clone was detected a few times. The J gene is TRBJ2-7, the V gene TRBV7-8; no definite D call. The CDR3 runs to 14 residues. The germline V gene has CDR1 SGHVS and CDR2 FQNEAQ. V was trimmed by 5 bases and J by 1 base, leaving 12 bases between them. CDR3 coding DNA: TGTGCCAGCAGCCCCCGGACCCAATCCTACGAGCAGTACTTC. Translating gives CASSPRTQSYEQYF.

The J gene is TRBJ1-2, the V gene TRBV19, with D hard to call. The germline gives CDR1 LNHDA, CDR2 SQIVND (reference sequence). The CDR3 extends over 12 amino acids. Deletions cut 3 bases from V and 8 bases from J, with 10 bases between. Here the CDR3 reads CASSISGNGYTF. CDR3 coding DNA: TGTGCCAGTAGTATTAGCGGGAACGGCTACACCTTC.

CDR3 residues: CASSQEGSRASGNTIYF. CDR3 DNA sequence: TGTGCCAGCAGCCAAGAGGGTAGCAGGGCATCGGGAAACACCATATATTTT. This sequence joins TRBV3-1 (or the pseudogene TRBV3-2) and TRBJ1-3; D perhaps matches TRBD1 (5 bases). V lost 0 bases and J 4 bases, leaving 16 bases between the germline ends. This CDR3 comprises 17 residues. Germline V gene lookup returns CDR1 LGHDT and CDR2 YNNKEL (reference sequence).

Here the CDR3 DNA reads TGTGCCAGCAGCTCTTCAGCTCTTAATGAAAAACTGTTTTTT. Translation: CASSSSALNEKLFF. J is TRBJ1-4 and V is TRBV5-4, with D unclear. This CDR3 region has 14 residues. Germline assignment: CDR1 SGHNT and CDR2 YYREEE (reference sequence). Trimming took 3 bases from V and 4 from J, leaving 10 bases between them.

This chain connects TRBV19 to TRBJ2-3; D is possibly TRBD2 (5 bases). The ends were cut back, 9 bases at V and 7 bases at J, with 17 bases in the middle. There are 13 residues in the CDR3. Germline CDR1 reads LNHDA; CDR2 reads SQIVND (reference sequence). Here the CDR3 DNA reads TGTGCCAGCACCGGAGGAGCTGGGAATACGCAGTATTTT. Its translation: CASTGGAGNTQYF.

This clone has only one observation. V and J are TRBV7-6 and TRBJ2-3; 10 bases line up with TRBD2. Germline trimming cut 5 bases from V and 4 bases from J; bases unmatched to any gene: 12. The CDR3 extends over 17 amino acids. Germline CDR1 and CDR2: SGHVS and FNYEAQ. The CDR3 sequence: CASSLQKASGRPDTQYF. The CDR3 DNA follows: TGTGCCAGCAGCCTGCAAAAGGCTAGCGGGAGACCAGATACGCAGTATTTT.

The chain combines TRBV6-6 with TRBJ2-7; unclear D gene. V lost 4 bases and J lost 6, with 7 bases in between. There are 11 residues in the CDR3. Germline values: CDR1 MNHNY, CDR2 SVGAGI (reference sequence). The CDR3 spells CASSFSSEQYF. The CDR3 bases are TGTGCCAGCAGTTTTAGTAGCGAGCAGTACTTC.

The chain couples TRBV7-2 to TRBJ2-3; a possible D gene is TRBD2 (5 bases). The CDR3 totals 14 residues. Germline values: CDR1 SGHTA, CDR2 FQGNSA. Trimming shortened V by 5 bases and J by 6 bases, and 15 bases separated the two germline ends. CDR3 sequence: CASSPPAGSDTQYF. The CDR3 DNA is TGTGCCAGCAGCCCCCCTGCGGGCTCGGATACGCAGTATTTT.

The CDR3 region has the DNA TGTGCCAGCAGCTTAGGACTAGCGGGAACTCACCGGGATACGCAGTATTTT. Translating it yields CASSLGLAGTHRDTQYF. This chain links TRBV7-2 with TRBJ2-3, with 11 bases matching TRBD2. V dropped 1 base and J dropped 6; count of bases not matched to a gene: 9. The CDR3 is made up of 17 amino acids. CDR1 is SGHTA and CDR2 is FQGNSA in the germline V gene.

The V gene is TRBV24-1, the J gene TRBJ2-1; 8 bases agree with TRBD2. Germline assignment: CDR1 KGHDR and CDR2 SFDVKD. The length of the CDR3 is 16 residues. V was clipped by 3 bases and J by 4 bases; unmatched bases: 7. CDR3 sequence: CATSDPGGSAYNEQFF. DNA of the CDR3: TGTGCCACCAGTGATCCGGGGGGGAGTGCTTACAATGAGCAGTTCTTC.